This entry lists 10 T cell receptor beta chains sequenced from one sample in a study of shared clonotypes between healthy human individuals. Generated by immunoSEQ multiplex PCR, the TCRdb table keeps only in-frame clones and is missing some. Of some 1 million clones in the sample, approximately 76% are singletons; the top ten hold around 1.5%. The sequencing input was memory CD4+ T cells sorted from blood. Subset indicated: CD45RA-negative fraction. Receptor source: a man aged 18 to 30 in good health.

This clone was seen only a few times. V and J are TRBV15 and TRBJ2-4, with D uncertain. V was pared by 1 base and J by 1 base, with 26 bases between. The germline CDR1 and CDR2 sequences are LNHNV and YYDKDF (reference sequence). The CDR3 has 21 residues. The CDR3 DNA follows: TGTGCCACCAGCAGAGCCCCCCTAGGGCTATCCTCTGCTGTGGCCAAAAACATTCAGTACTTC. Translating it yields CATSRAPLGLSSAVAKNIQYF.

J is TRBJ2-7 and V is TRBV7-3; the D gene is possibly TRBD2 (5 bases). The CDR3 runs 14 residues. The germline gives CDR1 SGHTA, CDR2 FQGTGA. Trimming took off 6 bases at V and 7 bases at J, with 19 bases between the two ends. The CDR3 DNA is TGTGCCAGCAGTTTTAGATCGGACGGCGGGGAGCAGTACTTC. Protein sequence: CASSFRSDGGEQYF.

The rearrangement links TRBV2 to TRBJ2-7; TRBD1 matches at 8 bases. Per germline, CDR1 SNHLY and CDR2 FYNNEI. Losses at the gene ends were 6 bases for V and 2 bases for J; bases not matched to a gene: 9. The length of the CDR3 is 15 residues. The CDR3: CASSRSGTGPYEQYF. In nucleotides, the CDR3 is TGTGCCAGCAGCCGCTCCGGGACAGGACCCTACGAGCAGTACTTC.

DNA for the CDR3: TGTGCCAGCAGGGAGGGAATCAATAATTCACCCCTCCACTTT. Amino acids: CASREGINNSPLHF. V gene TRBV6-1 combines with J gene TRBJ1-6; no firm D call. Germline V gives CDR1 MNHNS, CDR2 SASEGT. Between the trimmed V and J ends, which lost 6 bases and 5 bases, there was a span of 11 bases. This CDR3 spans 14 amino acids.

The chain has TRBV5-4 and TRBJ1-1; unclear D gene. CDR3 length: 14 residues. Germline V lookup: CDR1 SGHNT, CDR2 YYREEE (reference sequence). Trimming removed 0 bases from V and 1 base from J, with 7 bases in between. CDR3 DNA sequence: TGTGCCAGCAGCTTGGGAGGGCCGAACACTGAAGCTTTCTTT. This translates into CASSLGGPNTEAFF.

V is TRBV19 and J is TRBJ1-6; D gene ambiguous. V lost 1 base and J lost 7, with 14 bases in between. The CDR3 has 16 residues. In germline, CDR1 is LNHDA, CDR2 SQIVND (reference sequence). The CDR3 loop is CASSIAPGGRNSPLHF. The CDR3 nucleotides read TGTGCCAGTAGTATAGCGCCGGGAGGACGGAATTCACCCCTCCACTTT. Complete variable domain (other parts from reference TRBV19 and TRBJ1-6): DGGITQSPKYLFRKEGQNVTLSCEQNLNHDAMYWYRQDPGQGLRLIYYSQIVNDFQKGDIAEGYSVSREKKESFPLTVTSAQKNPTAFYLCASSIAPGGRNSPLHFGNGTRLTVT.

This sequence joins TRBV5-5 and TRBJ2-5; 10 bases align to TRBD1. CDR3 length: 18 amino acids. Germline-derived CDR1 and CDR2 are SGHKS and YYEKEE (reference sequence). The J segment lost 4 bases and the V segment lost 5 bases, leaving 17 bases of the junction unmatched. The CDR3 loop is CASREETGGGGITETQYF. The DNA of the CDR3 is TGTGCCAGCAGAGAGGAGACAGGGGGCGGAGGGATAACAGAGACCCAGTACTTC.

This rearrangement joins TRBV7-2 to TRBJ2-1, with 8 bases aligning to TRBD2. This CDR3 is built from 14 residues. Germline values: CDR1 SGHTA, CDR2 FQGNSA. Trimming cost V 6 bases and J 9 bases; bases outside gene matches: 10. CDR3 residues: CASRPPSGRGEQFF. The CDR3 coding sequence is TGTGCCAGCAGACCACCCAGCGGGAGAGGTGAGCAGTTCTTC.

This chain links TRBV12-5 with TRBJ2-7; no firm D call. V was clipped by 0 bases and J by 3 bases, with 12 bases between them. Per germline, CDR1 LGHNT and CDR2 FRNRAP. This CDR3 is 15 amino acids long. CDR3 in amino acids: CASGLVGWEDYEQYF. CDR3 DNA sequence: TGTGCTAGTGGTTTGGTAGGTTGGGAAGACTACGAGCAGTACTTC.

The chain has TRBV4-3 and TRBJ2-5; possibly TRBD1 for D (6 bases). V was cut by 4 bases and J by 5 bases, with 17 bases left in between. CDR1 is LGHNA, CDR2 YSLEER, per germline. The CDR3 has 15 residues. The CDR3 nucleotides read TGCGCCAGCAGCCTATCCGGCCGGGACACCGAGACCCAGTACTTC. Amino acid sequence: CASSLSGRDTETQYF.